The clone carrying this T cell receptor (beta chain) was observed many times. Its antigen is as yet unknown. The data were obtained in a study of CD8 T cells in ankylosing spondylitis. This CDR3 comprises 16 residues. Trimming shortened V by 0 bases and J by 3 bases, and 11 bases separated the two germline ends. Per the germline V gene, CDR1 is MGHRA and CDR2 is YSYEKL. For TCR beta, libraries came from quantitative 5'-RACE with molecular barcodes. Each CDR3 protein gets one entry after TCRdb re-called the 5' RACE reads with MiXCR. The sample consists of fewer than 250,000 distinct CDR3 sequences, about 10% of them appearing once. Whole-study results and caveats: Researchers reportedly found disease-linked clones significantly enriched in matched ankylosing spondylitis synovial fluid.

Sample: blood, either unsorted or a sorted T cell fraction (not recorded which). The chain links TRBV4-1 to TRBJ1-4; no clear D. The TCR comes from a male donor with ankylosing spondylitis or in good health (not recorded which). CDR3 region: CASSQDNGSANEKLFF. The CDR3 region has the DNA TGCGCCAGCAGCCAAGATAACGGGTCTGCTAATGAAAAACTGTTTTTT.